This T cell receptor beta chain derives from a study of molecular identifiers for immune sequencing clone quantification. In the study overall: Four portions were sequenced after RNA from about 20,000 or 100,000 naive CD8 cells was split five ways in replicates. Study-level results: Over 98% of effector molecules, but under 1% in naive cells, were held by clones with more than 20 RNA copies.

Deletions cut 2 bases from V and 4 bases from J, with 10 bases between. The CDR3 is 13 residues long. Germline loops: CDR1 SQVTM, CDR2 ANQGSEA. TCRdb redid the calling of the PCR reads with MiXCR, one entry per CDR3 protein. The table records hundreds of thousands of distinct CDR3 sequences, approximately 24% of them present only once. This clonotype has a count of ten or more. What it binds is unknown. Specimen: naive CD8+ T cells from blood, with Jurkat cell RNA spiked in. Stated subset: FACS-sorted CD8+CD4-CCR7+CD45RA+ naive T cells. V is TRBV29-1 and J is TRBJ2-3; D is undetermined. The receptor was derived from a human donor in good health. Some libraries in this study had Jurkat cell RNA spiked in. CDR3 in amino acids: CSVEKTEPDTQYF. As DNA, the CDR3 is TGCAGCGTTGAAAAGACCGAGCCAGATACGCAGTATTTT.